The T cell receptor beta chain under discussion was sequenced for a study of cytomegalovirus exposure and HLA in healthy donors. Study observations and caveats: The authors enumerated over 150 TCR beta chains as linked to cytomegalovirus. Later analysis associated a missense DCLRE1C variant with TCR beta V- and J-gene trimming. Rarity held for most TCR sequences, but there were some public TCRs that occurred in many donors.

Both 60 Vbeta primers and 13 Jbeta primers went into the PCR. The table came from immunoSEQ multiplex PCR; TCRdb's copy has only in-frame clones and leaves some out. This table holds 90,000 to 100,000 clones, approximately 80% found once. As for this clone: Its antigen remains unidentified.

The TCR was taken from a man in his fifties or sixties in good health and CMV-seronegative. The sequencing input was PBMCs.

Here the CDR3 reads CASSLQGDTDTQYF. CDR3 coding DNA: TGTGCCAGCAGTCTCCAAGGGGACACAGATACGCAGTATTTT. The gene calls are TRBV2 and TRBJ2-3; tentatively, D is TRBD1 (5 bases). CDR3 length: 14 residues. Trimming left V 5 bases short and J 2 bases short, with 11 bases between. Germline V gene sequence: CDR1 SNHLY, CDR2 FYNNEI.